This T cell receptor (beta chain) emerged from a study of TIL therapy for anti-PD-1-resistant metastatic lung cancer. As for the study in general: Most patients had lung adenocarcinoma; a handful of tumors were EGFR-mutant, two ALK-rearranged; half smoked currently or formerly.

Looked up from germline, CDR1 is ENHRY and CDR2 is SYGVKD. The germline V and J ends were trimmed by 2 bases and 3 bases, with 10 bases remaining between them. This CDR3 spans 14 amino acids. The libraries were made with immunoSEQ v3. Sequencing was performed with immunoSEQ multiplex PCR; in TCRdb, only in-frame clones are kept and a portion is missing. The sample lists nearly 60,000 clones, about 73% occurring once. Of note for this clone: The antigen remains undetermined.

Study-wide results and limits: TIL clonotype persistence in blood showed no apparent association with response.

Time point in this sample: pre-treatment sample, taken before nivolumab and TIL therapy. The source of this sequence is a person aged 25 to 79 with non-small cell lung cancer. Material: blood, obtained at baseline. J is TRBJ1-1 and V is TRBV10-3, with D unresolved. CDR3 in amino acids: CAISEALADTEAFF. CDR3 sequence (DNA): TGTGCCATCAGTGAGGCCTTGGCGGACACTGAAGCTTTCTTT.